The source of this T cell receptor beta chain is a study of T cell repertoires in cytomegalovirus infection. The wider study: Public TCR beta signatures marked donors with CMV infection and the matching HLA.

With 3 bases removed from V and 2 bases from J, the gap between germline ends came to 14 bases. CDR1 and CDR2 (germline): SGHTA, FQGNSA. This CDR3 comprises 15 residues. One entry per CDR3 protein results from TCRdb running MiXCR on the reads. Of 300,000 to 450,000 distinct CDR3 sequences in the sample, roughly 18% were seen once. Study results and caveats: CMV carriers having the relevant HLA were flagged by cumulative public TCR beta family frequency. In two of eight donors, the top clonotype was HLA-C-restricted CMV-specific.

The table lists this clonotype with a few counts. The antigen is not known. This chain links TRBV7-2 with TRBJ2-7; the D gene is possibly TRBD1 (5 bases). The TCR was taken from a human donor in good health (CMV status not recorded). Some clones in this sample may be carry-over from other donors' samples. Input material: PBMCs. Here the CDR3 DNA reads TGTGCCAGCAGCTTCTTCCCCAGGGCAGCCTACGAGCAGTACTTC. This gives the protein CASSFFPRAAYEQYF. The variable domain in full, completed from reference TRBV7-2 and TRBJ2-7, reads GAGVSQSPSNKVTEKGKDVELRCDPISGHTALYWYRQSLGQGLEFLIYFQGNSAPDKSGLPSDRFSAERTGGSVSTLTIQRTQQEDSAVYLCASSFFPRAAYEQYFGPGTRLTVT.